Below are 8 T cell receptor beta chains sequenced from a single sample in a study of blood T cell repertoires in COVID-19. Here immunoSEQ multiplex PCR was the method, and the copy in TCRdb shows in-frame clones only, minus some. This sample has around 90,000 clones, with about 81% found just once. Sample: peripheral blood. These receptors were collected from a human donor in a cohort sampled during active COVID-19.

The V and J genes are TRBV10-3 and TRBJ1-5; D not resolved. The CDR3 spans 13 residues. Germline V gene data show CDR1 as ENHRY and CDR2 as SYGVKD. The germline V and J ends were trimmed by 4 bases and 5 bases, with 9 bases remaining between them. The CDR3 here is CAISVGVDQPQHF. The CDR3, as DNA: TGTGCCATCAGTGTTGGAGTCGATCAGCCCCAGCATTTT.

The rearrangement links TRBV14 to TRBJ2-5, with D maybe TRBD1 (6 bases). This CDR3 is 15 amino acids long. Germline CDR1 is SGHDN and CDR2 is FVKESK. The V end lost 2 bases, the J end lost 4 bases, and 14 bases lay between the germline ends. Here the CDR3 DNA reads TGTGCCAGCAGCCAAAACAGGGTGAGGCTAGAGACCCAGTACTTC. It translates to CASSQNRVRLETQYF.

This clone was observed once. This chain connects TRBV7-9 to TRBJ1-3; D gene ambiguous. V gave up 5 bases and J gave up 0 bases, with 17 bases separating them. The V gene's germline CDR1 is SEHNR and CDR2 FQNEAQ (reference sequence). The CDR3 totals 17 residues. The CDR3 sequence: CASSRAHAGDSGNTIYF. The CDR3 DNA reads TGTGCCAGCAGCCGTGCCCATGCAGGCGACTCTGGAAACACCATATATTTT. Using reference TRBV7-9 and TRBJ1-3 for the parts outside the CDR3, the full variable domain is DTGVSQNPRHKITKRGQNVTFRCDPISEHNRLYWYRQTLGQGPEFLTYFQNEAQLEKSRLLSDRFSAERPKGSFSTLEIQRTEQGDSAMYLCASSRAHAGDSGNTIYFGEGSWLTVV.

The chain carries TRBV6-6 and TRBJ1-4; 7 bases fit TRBD1. Germline values: CDR1 MNHNY, CDR2 SVGAGI (reference sequence). This CDR3 spans 17 amino acids. With V trimmed by 5 bases and J by 5 bases, 14 bases remained unmatched. In DNA, the CDR3 is TGTGCCAGCAGTCGACCCGACCTTAGGGACAGAAATGAAAAACTGTTTTTT. Translated, it gives CASSRPDLRDRNEKLFF.

The chain links TRBV7-9 to TRBJ1-2; D is perhaps TRBD1 (5 bases). The CDR3 runs 13 residues. Trimming cost V 4 bases and J 5 bases, with 11 bases left between them. The germline V gene encodes CDR1 SEHNR and CDR2 FQNEAQ (reference sequence). Here the CDR3 reads CASSSPGGYGYTF. CDR3 nucleotide sequence: TGTGCCAGCAGCTCCCCCGGGGGGTATGGCTACACCTTC.

The chain employs TRBV5-4 and TRBJ2-1; 8 bases map to TRBD2. V dropped 4 bases and J dropped 0; count of bases not matched to a gene: 9. Germline CDR1 reads SGHNT; CDR2 reads YYREEE (reference sequence). The CDR3 has 17 amino acids. In DNA, the CDR3 is TGTGCCAGCAGCCCGGGGGGGGCAGGTAGCTCCTACAATGAGCAGTTCTTC. It encodes CASSPGGAGSSYNEQFF. Supplemented by reference TRBV5-4 and TRBJ2-1, the full variable domain reads ETGVTQSPTHLIKTRGQQVTLRCSSQSGHNTVSWYQQALGQGPQFIFQYYREEENGRGNFPPRFSGLQFPNYSSELNVNALELDDSALYLCASSPGGAGSSYNEQFFGPGTRLTVL.

The chain combines TRBV28 with TRBJ2-3; D not resolved. Per the germline V gene, CDR1 is MDHEN and CDR2 is SYDVKM. The V end lost 1 base, the J end lost 7 bases, and 12 bases lay between the germline ends. The CDR3 totals 14 residues. CDR3 nucleotides: TGTGCCAGCAGTTTATCGACCGACTCTAATACGCAGTATTTT. Protein product: CASSLSTDSNTQYF.

V and J are TRBV5-1 and TRBJ2-5, with D perhaps TRBD2 (6 bases). V gave up 4 bases and J gave up 5 bases, with 15 bases separating them. The CDR3 runs to 14 residues. CDR1 SGHRS and CDR2 YFSETQ come from the germline V gene. CDR3 nucleotide sequence: TGCGCCAGCAGCGAAGGGACTGGAGGTGAGACCCAGTACTTC. Protein sequence: CASSEGTGGETQYF.